What follows are 27 T cell receptor beta chains derived from one specimen sequenced in a study of T cells in Graves' hyperthyroidism and ophthalmopathy. Template material for amplifying TCR beta CDR3 regions consisted of RNA transcripts. During a first-round RT-PCR of the TCR CDR3, the HTBI primer set was used. TCRdb re-analysed the multiplex PCR reads in MiXCR, keeping a single row per CDR3 protein. This sample has 500,000 to 600,000 distinct CDR3 sequences, with 15% to 20% found just once. Sequencing used blood. The receptors stem from a woman between 18 and 29 years old with Graves' hyperthyroidism.

This clonotype was observed a handful of times. The gene calls are TRBV15 and TRBJ2-5, with 8 positions matching TRBD1. J was trimmed by 4 bases and V by 2 bases; bases with no gene match: 3. Germline values: CDR1 LNHNV, CDR2 YYDKDF (reference sequence). The CDR3 runs to 14 residues. The chain's CDR3 is CATSRRTGIETQYF. CDR3 nucleotide sequence: TGTGCCACCAGCAGAAGGACAGGGATAGAGACCCAGTACTTC.

The chain has TRBV20-1 and TRBJ2-3; 7 nucleotides match TRBD1. The CDR3 is made up of 14 amino acids. Germline values: CDR1 DFQATT, CDR2 SNEGSKA (reference sequence). The J segment lost 6 bases and the V segment lost 0 bases, leaving 6 bases of the junction unmatched. CDR3 amino acids: CSARETGPLDTQYF. As DNA, the CDR3 is TGCAGTGCTAGAGAGACAGGGCCGCTGGATACGCAGTATTTT.

This clonotype was seen a few times. This chain links TRBV10-3 with TRBJ2-3; 10 bases line up with TRBD1. V gave up 8 bases and J gave up 1 base; unmatched junction bases: 6. The CDR3 loop spans 15 amino acids. Germline lookup yields CDR1 ENHRY and CDR2 SYGVKD. The CDR3 protein is CAIGPGTGGTDTQYF. Written as DNA, the CDR3 is TGTGCCATCGGACCCGGGACAGGGGGCACAGATACGCAGTATTTT.

Many counts were recorded for this clonotype. Here the CDR3 reads CASSFSGLDTDTQYF. The CDR3 region has the DNA TGTGCCAGCAGCTTTAGCGGGCTAGACACAGATACGCAGTATTTT. This rearrangement joins TRBV11-2 to TRBJ2-3, with TRBD2 matching over 7 bases. Losses at the gene ends were 3 bases for V and 2 bases for J; bases not matched to a gene: 5. Germline values: CDR1 SGHAT, CDR2 FQNNGV. The CDR3 loop spans 15 amino acids.

In this sample, this clonotype turned up many times. The chain has TRBV7-9 and TRBJ2-7; 7 nucleotides line up with TRBD1. This CDR3 spans 16 amino acids. Unmatched junction bases numbered 10, after V lost 5 bases and J lost 0 bases. Germline V gene lookup returns CDR1 SEHNR and CDR2 FQNEAQ (reference sequence). CDR3 in amino acids: CASSTTGTANSYEQYF. The CDR3 DNA reads TGTGCCAGCAGCACAACCGGGACAGCCAACTCCTACGAGCAGTACTTC.

This clonotype was found a few times. The chain employs TRBV7-3 and TRBJ2-3; D not resolved. The germline V and J ends were trimmed by 5 bases and 6 bases, with 9 bases remaining between them. CDR3 length equals 12 residues. Germline values: CDR1 SGHTA, CDR2 FQGTGA. CDR3 in amino acids: CASSEIGDTQYF. In DNA, the CDR3 is TGTGCCAGCAGCGAAATTGGGGATACGCAGTATTTT.

In this sample, this clonotype turned up many times. This chain links TRBV7-9 with TRBJ2-3; 8 bases align to TRBD1. This CDR3 comprises 17 residues. The junction had 9 bases not matched to a gene; V was cut back by 4 bases and J by 0 bases. Germline CDR1 SEHNR, CDR2 FQNEAQ (reference sequence). Here the CDR3 DNA reads TGTGCCAGCAGCTCCCCAGGGGGCTGGGGTAGCACAGATACGCAGTATTTT. Encoded protein: CASSSPGGWGSTDTQYF. Full variable domain (missing parts from reference TRBV7-9 and TRBJ2-3): DTGVSQNPRHKITKRGQNVTFRCDPISEHNRLYWYRQTLGQGPEFLTYFQNEAQLEKSRLLSDRFSAERPKGSFSTLEIQRTEQGDSAMYLCASSSPGGWGSTDTQYFGPGTRLTVL.

This clonotype has only a few counts. This rearrangement joins TRBV20-1 to TRBJ2-7, with D unresolved. The V end was cut by 6 bases, the J end by 2 bases, with 11 bases between. Germline assignment: CDR1 DFQATT and CDR2 SNEGSKA (reference sequence). This CDR3 is built from 12 residues. CDR3 nucleotide sequence: TGCAGTGCCACGGACCGGCCCTACGAGCAGTACTTC. Its translation: CSATDRPYEQYF.

This clonotype was counted ten times or more. V usage is TRBV2 and J usage is TRBJ2-1; 13 positions match TRBD2. V shed 8 bases and J 5 bases; nucleotides not matched to a gene: 3. CDR3 size: 14 residues. In germline, CDR1 is SNHLY, CDR2 FYNNEI. The CDR3 DNA reads TGTGCCAGCGGGACTAGCGGGGCCAACAATGAGCAGTTCTTC. It codes for CASGTSGANNEQFF.

J is TRBJ2-7 and V is TRBV19; 10 nucleotides match TRBD2. V dropped 4 bases and J dropped 2; count of bases not matched to a gene: 5. CDR1 and CDR2 from the germline V gene are LNHDA and SQIVND (reference sequence). CDR3 length: 15 residues. The CDR3 loop reads CASSTAAGGTYEQYF. The CDR3 nucleotides are TGTGCCAGTAGTACCGCAGCGGGAGGGACCTACGAGCAGTACTTC. Full variable domain (remainder filled in from reference TRBV19 and TRBJ2-7): DGGITQSPKYLFRKEGQNVTLSCEQNLNHDAMYWYRQDPGQGLRLIYYSQIVNDFQKGDIAEGYSVSREKKESFPLTVTSAQKNPTAFYLCASSTAAGGTYEQYFGPGTRLTVT.

Many counts were recorded for this clonotype. This chain links TRBV20-1 with TRBJ2-1, with TRBD2 as a possible D gene (7 bases). V lost 0 bases, J lost 5 bases, and 20 bases lay in between. The CDR3 is made up of 17 amino acids. Per germline, CDR1 DFQATT and CDR2 SNEGSKA (reference sequence). The CDR3 reads CSARDWGTLASDNEQFF. The CDR3 DNA follows: TGCAGTGCTAGAGACTGGGGGACACTAGCGTCTGACAATGAGCAGTTCTTC.

This clonotype was detected ten times or more. The V gene is TRBV7-2, the J gene TRBJ2-3; 7 nucleotides align to TRBD2. This CDR3 is built from 17 residues. Germline V gene data show CDR1 as SGHTA and CDR2 as FQGNSA. With V trimmed by 1 base and J by 2 bases, 9 bases remained unmatched. The CDR3 reads CASSLEASGYPTDTQYF. CDR3 nucleotides: TGTGCCAGCAGCTTAGAGGCTAGCGGTTACCCCACAGATACGCAGTATTTT. The full variable domain, in which reference TRBV7-2 and TRBJ2-3 provide the parts outside the CDR3, is GAGVSQSPSNKVTEKGKDVELRCDPISGHTALYWYRQSLGQGLEFLIYFQGNSAPDKSGLPSDRFSAERTGGSVSTLTIQRTQQEDSAVYLCASSLEASGYPTDTQYFGPGTRLTVL.

This clonotype showed up many times. This rearrangement joins TRBV20-1 to TRBJ2-3, with 10 bases matching TRBD2. V was clipped by 5 bases and J by 4 bases; unmatched bases: 6. There are 14 residues in the CDR3. Per the germline V gene, CDR1 is DFQATT and CDR2 is SNEGSKA (reference sequence). CDR3 sequence: CSAGLAGVPDTQYF. CDR3 nucleotides: TGCAGTGCTGGTCTAGCGGGAGTTCCAGATACGCAGTATTTT.

Ten or more counts support this clonotype. The V gene is TRBV2, the J gene TRBJ2-7, with 7 nucleotides matching TRBD1. With V trimmed by 8 bases and J by 6 bases, 13 bases remained unmatched. The CDR3 spans 14 residues. Germline CDR1 and CDR2: SNHLY and FYNNEI. The CDR3 loop reads CASDRAQGVFEQYF. The CDR3 DNA reads as TGTGCCAGCGACAGGGCCCAAGGCGTTTTCGAGCAGTACTTC.

There are a few counts of this clonotype. V usage is TRBV20-1 and J usage is TRBJ2-4, with D tentatively TRBD1 or TRBD2 (5 bases each). This CDR3 comprises 15 residues. CDR1 is DFQATT and CDR2 is SNEGSKA in the germline V gene (reference sequence). Between the trimmed V and J ends, which lost 5 bases and 0 bases, there was a span of 14 bases. For the CDR3, the DNA is TGCAGTGCTTCCGGGACGGTCCTAGCCAAAAACATTCAGTACTTC. Its translation is CSASGTVLAKNIQYF.

The chain joins TRBV12-3 or TRBV12-4 to TRBJ2-7; D gene unclear. This CDR3 is built from 12 residues. V was trimmed by 6 bases and J by 3 bases, leaving 9 bases between them. The CDR3 coding sequence is TGTGCCAGCAGGTGGGATTTCTACGAGCAGTACTTC. It encodes CASRWDFYEQYF.

This clonotype was picked up many times. The chain carries TRBV12-3 or TRBV12-4 and TRBJ2-7, with 12 bases fitting TRBD2. The CDR3 is 15 amino acids. V lost 6 bases and J lost 6; bases outside the gene matches: 9. The CDR3 bases are TGTGCCAGCAGAGAGACTAGCGGGAGTGCCGGCGAGCAGTACTTC. Protein product: CASRETSGSAGEQYF.

The chain combines TRBV7-9 with TRBJ2-3; 16 positions agree with TRBD2. The V and J ends lost 1 base and 3 bases, in that order; junction bases with no gene match: 13. This CDR3 region has 21 residues. Germline V gives CDR1 SEHNR, CDR2 FQNEAQ (reference sequence). CDR3 DNA sequence: TGTGCCAGCAGCTTAGTCCCCGGGACTAGCGGGAGGGTCACGGGGACAGATACGCAGTATTTT. This translates into CASSLVPGTSGRVTGTDTQYF.

This clonotype was detected many times. Written as DNA, the CDR3 is TGTGCCAGCAGCGTAGAGGTGGGACCTACCTACGAGCAGTACTTC. Translated: CASSVEVGPTYEQYF. The chain employs TRBV9 and TRBJ2-7; D possibly matches TRBD1 or TRBD2 (5 bases each). Germline V gene sequence: CDR1 SGDLS, CDR2 YYNGEE. The V gene lost 0 bases and the J gene lost 2 bases, with 12 bases spanning the gap. The CDR3 contains 15 residues.

The chain links TRBV2 to TRBJ1-4; D unresolved. Germline CDR1 is SNHLY and CDR2 is FYNNEI. V shed 6 bases and J shed 5 bases, with 13 bases lying between them. The CDR3 contains 14 residues. Here the CDR3 reads CASSPDGPNEKLFF. DNA of the CDR3: TGTGCCAGCAGCCCGGACGGACCAAATGAAAAACTGTTTTTT. Drawing the rest from reference TRBV2 and TRBJ1-4, the complete variable domain is EPEVTQTPSHQVTQMGQEVILRCVPISNHLYFYWYRQILGQKVEFLVSFYNNEISEKSEIFDDQFSVERPDGSNFTLKIRSTKLEDSAMYFCASSPDGPNEKLFFGSGTQLSVL.

This clonotype was recorded a few times. The CDR3 coding sequence is TGTGCCAGCAGTTACGGAGTGTTTGGAAACACCATATATTTT. Encoded protein: CASSYGVFGNTIYF. The chain joins TRBV6-5 to TRBJ1-3, with D uncertain. V was trimmed by 2 bases and J by 3 bases, leaving 8 bases between them. Germline V gene data show CDR1 as MNHEY and CDR2 as SVGAGI. The CDR3 length is 14 residues.

This clonotype has a count of ten or more. The chain employs TRBV28 and TRBJ2-1, with TRBD2 matching over 14 bases. Germline CDR1 and CDR2: MDHEN and SYDVKM. Trimming at V came to 7 bases and at J to 1 base, leaving 9 bases not matched to a gene. This CDR3 region has 18 residues. The CDR3 DNA reads TGTGCCAGCAACTACGGGACTAGCGGGAGCGGGTCCTACAATGAGCAGTTCTTC. Protein: CASNYGTSGSGSYNEQFF.

The V and J genes are TRBV4-3 and TRBJ1-2; D might be TRBD1 (6 bases). The CDR3 covers 16 residues. V was shortened by 4 bases and J by 8 bases, with 23 bases between the two germline ends. From germline, CDR1 is LGHNA and CDR2 YSLEER. CDR3 sequence (DNA): TGCGCCAGCAGCCTCCTAACGGGGTCGGGGGCGGGCGGCTACACCTTC. It encodes CASSLLTGSGAGGYTF.

Notes on this clonotype: A much larger clone is a single base away; this may be a read error. Likely a read error: the CDR3 ends without its conserved phenylalanine or tryptophan. V and J are TRBV28 and TRBJ2-3; TRBD1 or TRBD2 may be the D gene (6 bases each). In germline, CDR1 is MDHEN, CDR2 SYDVKM. CDR3 length equals 16 residues. The germline V and J ends were trimmed by 5 bases and 0 bases, with 15 bases remaining between them. The CDR3 nucleotides are TGTGCCAGCAGTCGCAACAGGGACTCTAGCACAGATACGCAGTATCTT. Residues: CASSRNRDSSTDTQYL.

This clonotype was detected only a few times. The chain has TRBV29-1 and TRBJ1-1; the match to TRBD1 covers 10 bases. This CDR3 region has 14 residues. The V and J ends lost 5 bases and 3 bases, in that order; junction bases with no gene match: 6. CDR1 and CDR2 (germline): SQVTM, ANQGSEA. CDR3 sequence: CSVSGQGVDTEAFF. CDR3 sequence (DNA): TGCAGCGTTTCTGGACAGGGGGTGGACACTGAAGCTTTCTTT. Using reference TRBV29-1 and TRBJ1-1 for the parts outside the CDR3, the full variable domain is SAVISQKPSRDICQRGTSLTIQCQVDSQVTMMFWYRQQPGQSLTLIATANQGSEATYESGFVIDKFPISRPNLTFSTLTVSNMSPEDSSIYLCSVSGQGVDTEAFFGQGTRLTVV.

This clonotype has at least ten counts. The CDR3 spells CASSDPGGQGSNEQFF. In DNA, the CDR3 is TGCGCCAGCAGTGACCCAGGGGGACAGGGGAGCAATGAGCAGTTCTTC. V and J are TRBV10-1 and TRBJ2-1; TRBD1 aligns across 10 bases. Looked up from germline, CDR1 is WNHNN and CDR2 is SYGVQD (reference sequence). Trimming at V came to 3 bases and at J to 6 bases, leaving 8 bases not matched to a gene. The CDR3 consists of 16 residues.

The chain employs TRBV18 and TRBJ2-7; D is possibly TRBD1 (5 bases). Trimming stripped 1 base from V and 5 bases from J, with 12 bases between. The CDR3 sequence is 14 residues long. Germline CDR1 is KGHSH and CDR2 is LQKENI. The CDR3 loop is CASSPQGSLHEQYF. The CDR3 DNA reads as TGTGCCAGCTCACCACAGGGGTCCCTCCACGAGCAGTACTTC.